Listed below are T cell receptor beta chains from one sample, sequenced in a study of blood T cells in healthy people across ages. Each CDR3 protein is one row after TCRdb ran MiXCR on the 5' RACE reads. The sample has roughly 1 million distinct CDR3 sequences; 20% to 25% are singletons. Separately, the same data were catalogued under a study of T cells of mothers and their children.

Sequencing input: blood. Every receptor here comes from a girl aged 2 to 10 in good health. The CDR3 runs from the conserved cysteine through the conserved F or W. A D gene is named only where the DNA matches it firmly. Some rows mark clone size as missing; the rest say once, few, many or name a class of expanded clone.

>TRBV3-1|TRBJ2-7|NA|few
TGTGCCAGCAGCCAAGGGACAGTGCTCTACGAGCAGTACTTC
CASSQGTVLYEQYF
>TRBV7-7|TRBJ2-2|NA|NA
TGTGCTAGCAGGGGTCGTGGGGAGCTGTTTTTT
CASRGRGELFF
>TRBV28|TRBJ2-7|TRBD1|NA
TGTGCCAGCAGCCGTCCGACAGGGCCAAGCTCCTACGAGCAGTACTTC
CASSRPTGPSSYEQYF
>TRBV6-5|TRBJ2-7|TRBD1|few
TGCGCCGGCAGCCGACCTACAGGGGACAAGGGGCAGTACTTC
CAGSRPTGDKGQYF
>TRBV3-1|TRBJ2-3|TRBD2|NA
TGTGCCAGCAGCCAGACTAGCGGGGGGGCCTCAGATACGCAGTATTTT
CASSQTSGGASDTQYF
>TRBV18|TRBJ1-5|NA|NA
TGTGCCAGCTCACCATCGGCAGGGAAGGATAGCAATCAGCCCCAGCATTTT
CASSPSAGKDSNQPQHF
>TRBV4-1|TRBJ2-3|NA|few
TGCGCCAGCAGCCCCGTAACGGCTTACGGGGGTGTAACAGATACGCAGTATTTT
CASSPVTAYGGVTDTQYF
>TRBV4-1|TRBJ1-2|NA|few
TGCGCCAGCAGCCAAGATAATACCGGGGGTGACTATGGCTACACCTTC
CASSQDNTGGDYGYTF
>TRBV4-1|TRBJ2-7|TRBD1|many
TGCGCCAGCAGCCGCAGCCGGGACAGCTACGAGCAGTACTTC
CASSRSRDSYEQYF
>TRBV7-3|TRBJ2-5|NA|NA
TGTGCCAGCAGCTTAAACCCCAGAGAGACCCAGTACTTC
CASSLNPRETQYF
>TRBV9|TRBJ2-7|NA|NA
TGTGCCAGCAGCGTAGTCGCGGACCACGAGCAGTACTTC
CASSVVADHEQYF
>TRBV4-2|TRBJ2-5|NA|NA
TGTGCCAGCAGCCAAGTCCCATTGAGCTCCTACAATGAGCAGCTCTTC
CASSQVPLSSYNEQLF
>TRBV7-3|TRBJ2-7|TRBD2|NA
TGTGCCAGCAGCCCAATTGCCGGGGGGACCACCTACGAGCAGTACTTC
CASSPIAGGTTYEQYF
>TRBV2|TRBJ2-5|TRBD2|few
TGTGCCAGCAGCTCTAGCGGGGGGGATCTACAAGAGACCCAGTACTTC
CASSSSGGDLQETQYF